Reported below is one TCR beta chain. Its binding antigen is unknown. No base qualities exist here, and no much larger clone lies one base off it. Collaborating institutions collected whole blood in K2EDTA tubes following their own protocols. For TCRbeta analysis, collaborators shipped samples as frozen whole blood, isolated PBMCs, or DNA extracted from either of those sample types. Relative to germline, V is missing 6 bases and J is missing 1 base, with 4 bases of the junction outside any gene match. CDR1 MNHNY and CDR2 SVGAGI were looked up in the germline V gene (reference sequence). CDR3 length: 14 amino acids, cysteine to phenylalanine. Only the CDR3 part of the read is kept: 42 bases, read in frame from the first base. The immunoSEQ Assay, a bias-controlled multiplex PCR, was used to amplify TCRbeta CDR3 regions from genomic DNA. On the study's bioinformatics: The number of nucleated cells in each sample was estimated from the amplification of reference gene primers within the assay. To quantify the absolute abundance of each unique TCRbeta CDR3 rearrangement, sequence reads were collapsed and filtered. For each sample, productive Simpson clonality was calculated as the square root of Simpson's diversity index across productive rearrangements. TCRdb provides this immuneACCESS table in a form limited to in-frame rearrangements. Some clones are lacking; in checked studies, under half of them reflect an unresolved V gene, and why the rest are absent is not known. V and J calls and clone size are those listed in that table; D and trimming were worked out from the DNA. This sample has approximately 50,000 clones in its table, and 65% to 80% of those were observed once. 25% of the sample rests with the top ten.

This specimen belongs to a study of blood T cell repertoires in COVID-19 (dated by TCRdb to the early 2020s). Background for the entire study: Samples covering the acute and convalescent phases of COVID-19 were provided by collaborators in the United States, Italy and Spain. Nearly every sample came with metadata listing a de-identified subject ID, COVID-19 status, age in years and sex. The dataset comprised deeply sampled blood TCRbeta repertoires from subjects exposed to, actively infected with, or recovered from COVID-19. The prospective study material was composed of cDNA or gDNA derived from T cells, B-cell-depleted T cells, or PBMCs. The samples were drawn from two sources: the first 160 participants of the ongoing ImmuneRACE study, and 1,254 subjects contributed by 6 global collaborators. The repertoires were made available in a free public database intended to serve as a resource for research on the immune response to SARS-CoV-2. HLA class I and class II types, where available, came from metadata supplied by the sample provider rather than from assay-based typing. Study-wide findings and limitations: How much clinical and demographic metadata was included differed by source and by participant, and the metadata was provided uncurated.

The chain couples TRBV6-6 to TRBJ2-3; 7 bases in the junction line up with TRBD2. The specimen sequenced was peripheral blood. This sequence originates from a man in his sixties or seventies with acute or convalescent COVID-19. The sequenced DNA is TGTGCCAGCAGGCAAACTAGCGGCACAGATACGCAGTATTTT. Translated, this gives CASRQTSGTDTQYF.